The next 32 T cell receptor beta chains were all read from a single sample in a study of CXCR3-negative and CXCR3-positive naive CD8 T cells. Regarding the study as a whole: The study found more hydrophobic TRB CDR3s in CXCR3-positive naive cells than in CXCR3-negative naive cells.

No antigen is known for these receptors. The authors prepared UMI-labeled TRB cDNA libraries by 5' RACE. TCRdb re-called the 5' RACE reads, yielding one record per CDR3 amino acid sequence without DNA. Across some 120,000 distinct CDR3 sequences, the top ten clones capture 0.36% of the sample. The sequencing input was naive CXCR3+ CD8+ T cells from blood. Subset: CD45RO-CCR7+CD27+CD95- naive CD8+ T cells expressing CXCR3 (TNR3+). The receptors were gathered from a human donor in good health. Some clones in this sample may be carry-over from other donors' samples.

The chain carries TRBV27 and TRBJ2-7. From germline, CDR1 is MNHEY and CDR2 SMNVEV (reference sequence). The length of the CDR3 is 13 residues. CDR3 sequence: CASSLSFLYEQYF.

V and J are TRBV5-1 and TRBJ1-1; TCRdb outputs TRBD1, but without DNA this stays unchecked. The CDR3 contains 14 residues. Germline V lookup: CDR1 SGHRS, CDR2 YFSETQ. The CDR3 spells CASSLVGGPTEAFF.

The rearrangement links TRBV28 to TRBJ2-3; as DNA is missing, the TRBD2 call by TCRdb cannot be tested. The CDR3 covers 15 residues. Germline V gives CDR1 MDHEN, CDR2 SYDVKM. CDR3 sequence reads: CASSFLTSGTDTQYF.

This chain connects TRBV28 to TRBJ2-1; TCRdb's assignment of TRBD2 cannot be checked, as there is no DNA. The CDR3 totals 13 residues. Germline V gene data show CDR1 as MDHEN and CDR2 as SYDVKM. This chain's CDR3 is CAIGQREGNEQFF. Using reference TRBV28 and TRBJ2-1 for the parts outside the CDR3, the full variable domain is DVKVTQSSRYLVKRTGEKVFLECVQDMDHENMFWYRQDPGLGLRLIYFSYDVKMKEKGDIPEGYSVSREKKERFSLILESASTNQTSMYLCAIGQREGNEQFFGPGTRLTVL.

The gene calls are TRBV6-2 or TRBV6-3 and TRBJ1-5; TCRdb outputs TRBD1, but without DNA this stays unchecked. Germline V gene sequence: CDR1 MNHEY, CDR2 SVGEGT. This CDR3 region has 15 residues. CDR3: CASSPEDNSNQPQHF.

This CDR3 is CASTEVGASAYNEQFF. The rearrangement joins TRBV6-1 to TRBJ2-1; there is no DNA to check the TCRdb D call of TRBD1. Germline V gene data show CDR1 as MNHNS and CDR2 as SASEGT. CDR3 length: 16 amino acids.

The CDR3 here is CASALGGQGYSPLHF. The chain is built from TRBV4-1 and TRBJ1-6; the TCRdb D gene call, TRBD1, has no DNA to confirm it. This CDR3 contains 15 residues. From germline, CDR1 is MGHRA and CDR2 YSYEKL.

The rearrangement uses TRBV20-1 and TRBJ1-6; TCRdb gives TRBD1 as the D gene, but with no DNA this cannot be confirmed. This CDR3 has 14 residues. Germline V lookup: CDR1 DFQATT, CDR2 SNEGSKA (reference sequence). CDR3 residues: CSAETGAYNSPLHF.

V usage is TRBV2 and J usage is TRBJ2-1. The germline V gene has CDR1 SNHLY and CDR2 FYNNEI. The CDR3 contains 16 residues. CDR3 loop: CASSEGVGSSYNEQFF.

The chain employs TRBV27 and TRBJ2-7. The CDR3 loop spans 15 amino acids. In germline, CDR1 is MNHEY, CDR2 SMNVEV (reference sequence). CDR3 loop: CASSLAGASSYEQYF.

The rearrangement uses TRBV10-3 and TRBJ2-1; TCRdb proposes TRBD2, but this gene call is untestable without DNA. CDR3 size: 17 residues. Germline lookup yields CDR1 ENHRY and CDR2 SYGVKD. The CDR3 reads CAISDSGGLGVYNEQFF.

The genes are TRBV2 and TRBJ2-1; without DNA, the TCRdb call of TRBD2 cannot be checked. Looked up from germline, CDR1 is SNHLY and CDR2 is FYNNEI. The CDR3 contains 15 residues. The CDR3: CASEAGEVAGNEHFF.

The chain carries TRBV29-1 and TRBJ2-7; checking the TCRdb D call of TRBD1 is not possible without DNA. CDR1 SQVTM and CDR2 ANQGSEA come from the germline V gene. The CDR3 is made up of 12 amino acids. The CDR3 sequence is CSGIGGSGEQYF.

This chain connects TRBV28 to TRBJ2-7. There are 15 residues in the CDR3. CDR1 and CDR2 (germline): MDHEN, SYDVKM. The CDR3 loop reads CASSSSATVFYEQYF.

V and J are TRBV12-3 or TRBV12-4 and TRBJ2-7; TCRdb proposes TRBD1, but this gene call is untestable without DNA. The CDR3 length is 14 residues. The CDR3 sequence: CASSGTGRNYEQYF.

The V gene is TRBV27, the J gene TRBJ2-3; TCRdb indicates TRBD1, and absent DNA this call remains unverified. This CDR3 spans 16 amino acids. Germline V gene sequence: CDR1 MNHEY, CDR2 SMNVEV (reference sequence). CDR3 loop: CASSSMDRGNTDTQYF.

The rearrangement joins TRBV6-5 to TRBJ1-6. This CDR3 contains 17 residues. CDR1 MNHEY and CDR2 SVGAGI come from the germline V gene. CDR3 protein: CASSYSFGEVVGSPLHF.

CDR3 region: CASSQDRGGVGELFF. J is TRBJ2-2 and V is TRBV4-3; TCRdb's D call of TRBD1 is untestable without DNA. The CDR3 consists of 15 residues. Germline V gives CDR1 LGHNA, CDR2 YSLEER.

The chain has TRBV12-3 or TRBV12-4 and TRBJ2-1. The CDR3 runs to 16 residues. Here the CDR3 reads CASSSRLKMPYNEQFF.

This sequence joins TRBV6-1 and TRBJ1-1; TCRdb calls TRBD1, which cannot be checked without DNA. CDR1 MNHNS and CDR2 SASEGT come from the germline V gene. This CDR3 contains 13 residues. The chain's CDR3 is CASRIDRNTEAFF.

The chain employs TRBV6-5 and TRBJ2-7; with no DNA, the TCRdb D assignment of TRBD2 cannot be verified. The V gene's germline CDR1 is MNHEY and CDR2 SVGAGI. The CDR3 consists of 14 residues. CDR3 sequence reads: CASSTSGGSYEQYF.

The rearrangement joins TRBV12-3 or TRBV12-4 to TRBJ2-5; TCRdb reports TRBD1, a call that lacks DNA to check it against. The CDR3 covers 13 residues. CDR3 amino acids: CASSLDRVETQYF.

The gene calls are TRBV7-2 and TRBJ1-5; absent DNA, TCRdb's TRBD1 call cannot be checked. The CDR3 consists of 17 residues. CDR1 and CDR2 (germline): SGHTA, FQGNSA. CDR3 sequence: CASSLAPPTTYVQPQHF. The variable domain in full, completed from reference TRBV7-2 and TRBJ1-5, reads GAGVSQSPSNKVTEKGKDVELRCDPISGHTALYWYRQSLGQGLEFLIYFQGNSAPDKSGLPSDRFSAERTGGSVSTLTIQRTQQEDSAVYLCASSLAPPTTYVQPQHFGDGTRLSIL.

The chain recombines TRBV7-8 with TRBJ2-7; checking the TCRdb D call of TRBD1 is not possible without DNA. This CDR3 has 16 residues. Per germline, CDR1 SGHVS and CDR2 FQNEAQ. CDR3 sequence: CASSLAGAPWTYEQYF. The full variable domain, rest sourced from reference TRBV7-8 and TRBJ2-7, is GAGVSQSPRYKVAKRGQDVALRCDPISGHVSLFWYQQALGQGPEFLTYFQNEAQLDKSGLPSDRFFAERPEGSVSTLKIQRTQQEDSAVYLCASSLAGAPWTYEQYFGPGTRLTVT.

Here the CDR3 reads CASSFGTPEFF. This chain joins TRBV28 and TRBJ2-1; TCRdb's D call, TRBD1, is unchecked because there is no DNA. Per the germline V gene, CDR1 is MDHEN and CDR2 is SYDVKM. The CDR3 has 11 amino acids.

V and J are TRBV5-1 and TRBJ2-2. The CDR3 has 14 residues. Germline V lookup: CDR1 SGHRS, CDR2 YFSETQ. The CDR3: CASSLGTTTGELFF.

The chain carries TRBV10-2 and TRBJ1-1; TCRdb gives TRBD1 as the D gene, but with no DNA this cannot be confirmed. Germline V gene lookup returns CDR1 WSHSY and CDR2 SAAADI. The CDR3 loop spans 16 amino acids. CDR3 residues: CASSEFTVGGNTEAFF.

The J gene is TRBJ1-2, the V gene TRBV29-1. Germline loops: CDR1 SQVTM, CDR2 ANQGSEA. The CDR3 has 12 residues. The chain's CDR3 is CSADMELYGYTF.

The chain carries TRBV12-3 or TRBV12-4 and TRBJ2-1; the D gene TCRdb calls, TRBD2, cannot be checked with no DNA. This CDR3 contains 11 residues. This chain's CDR3 is CASSPAYEQFF.

J is TRBJ2-1 and V is TRBV4-3. The CDR3 sequence is 15 residues long. In germline, CDR1 is LGHNA, CDR2 YSLEER. This CDR3 reads CASSQDFVSYNEQFF.

The genes are TRBV29-1 and TRBJ2-5; without DNA, the TCRdb call of TRBD2 cannot be checked. The length of the CDR3 is 12 residues. In germline, CDR1 is SQVTM, CDR2 ANQGSEA. CDR3 sequence reads: CSVPSGRDGVYF.

V is TRBV6-2 or TRBV6-3 and J is TRBJ2-1; the D call of TRBD1 rests on TCRdb alone, since no DNA is present to check it. The CDR3 runs to 14 residues. The V gene's germline CDR1 is MNHEY and CDR2 SVGEGT. The CDR3: CASSTPSERGEQFF.